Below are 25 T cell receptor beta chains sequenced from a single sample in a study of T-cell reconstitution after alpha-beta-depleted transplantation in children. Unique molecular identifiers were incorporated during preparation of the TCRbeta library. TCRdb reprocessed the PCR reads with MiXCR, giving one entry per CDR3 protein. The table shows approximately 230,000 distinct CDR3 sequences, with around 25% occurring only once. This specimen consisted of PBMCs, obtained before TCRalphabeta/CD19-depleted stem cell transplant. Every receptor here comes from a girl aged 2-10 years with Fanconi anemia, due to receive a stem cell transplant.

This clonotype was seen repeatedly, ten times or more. The CDR3 nucleotides read TGTGCCAGCAGCCCCCGGACAGGGGCGAACACCGGGGAGCTGTTTTTT. This codes for CASSPRTGANTGELFF. The gene calls are TRBV7-2 and TRBJ2-2; 9 nucleotides agree with TRBD1. V lost 5 bases and J lost 0; bases outside the gene matches: 4. The germline CDR1 and CDR2 sequences are SGHTA and FQGNSA. CDR3 size: 16 residues.

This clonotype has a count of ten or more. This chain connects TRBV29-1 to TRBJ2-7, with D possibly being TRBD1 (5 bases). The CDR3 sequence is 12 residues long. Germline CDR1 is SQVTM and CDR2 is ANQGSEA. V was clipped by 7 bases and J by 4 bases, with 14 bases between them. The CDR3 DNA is TGCAGCGACGACAGCAACTTTTACGAGCAGTACTTC. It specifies CSDDSNFYEQYF.

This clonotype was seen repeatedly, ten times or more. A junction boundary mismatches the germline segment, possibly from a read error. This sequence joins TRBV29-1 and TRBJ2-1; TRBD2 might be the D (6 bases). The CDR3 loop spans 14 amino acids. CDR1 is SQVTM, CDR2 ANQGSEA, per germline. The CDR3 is CSVSNRDSHNEQFF. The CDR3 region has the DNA TGCAGCGTTAGCAACCGGGACTCCCACAATGAGCAGTTCTTC.

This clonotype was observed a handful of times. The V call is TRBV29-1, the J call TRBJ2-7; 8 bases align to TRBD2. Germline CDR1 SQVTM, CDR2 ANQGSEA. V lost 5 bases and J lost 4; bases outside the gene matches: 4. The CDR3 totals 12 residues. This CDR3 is CSVLGLGYEQYF. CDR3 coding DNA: TGCAGCGTTCTGGGACTAGGGTACGAGCAGTACTTC.

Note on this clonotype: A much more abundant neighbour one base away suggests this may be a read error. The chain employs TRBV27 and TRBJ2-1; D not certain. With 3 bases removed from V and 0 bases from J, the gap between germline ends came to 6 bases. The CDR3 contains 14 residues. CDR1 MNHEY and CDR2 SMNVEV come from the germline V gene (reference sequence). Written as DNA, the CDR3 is TGTGCCAGCAGTTTCTCGAGCTCCTACAATGAGCAGTTCTTC. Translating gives CASSFSSSYNEQFF.

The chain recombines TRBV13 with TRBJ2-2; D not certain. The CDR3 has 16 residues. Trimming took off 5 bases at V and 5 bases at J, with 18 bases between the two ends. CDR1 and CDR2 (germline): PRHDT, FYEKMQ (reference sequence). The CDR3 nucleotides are TGTGCCAGCAGCCAAGCCGGCCCCCCGGATACCGGGGAGCTGTTTTTT. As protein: CASSQAGPPDTGELFF.

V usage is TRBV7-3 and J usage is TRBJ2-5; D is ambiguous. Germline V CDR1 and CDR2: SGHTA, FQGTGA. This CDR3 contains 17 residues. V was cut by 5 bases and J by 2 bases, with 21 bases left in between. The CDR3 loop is CASSPHGPQTTQETQYF. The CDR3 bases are TGTGCCAGCAGCCCCCATGGCCCTCAGACCACGCAAGAGACCCAGTACTTC.

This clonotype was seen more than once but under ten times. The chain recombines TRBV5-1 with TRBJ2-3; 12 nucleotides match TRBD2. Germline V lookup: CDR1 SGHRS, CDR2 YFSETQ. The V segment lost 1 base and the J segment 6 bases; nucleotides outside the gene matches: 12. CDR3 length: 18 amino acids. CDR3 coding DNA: TGCGCCAGCAGCTTGAGTATCCCTAGCGGGAGGGCAGGGGATACGCAGTATTTT. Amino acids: CASSLSIPSGRAGDTQYF.

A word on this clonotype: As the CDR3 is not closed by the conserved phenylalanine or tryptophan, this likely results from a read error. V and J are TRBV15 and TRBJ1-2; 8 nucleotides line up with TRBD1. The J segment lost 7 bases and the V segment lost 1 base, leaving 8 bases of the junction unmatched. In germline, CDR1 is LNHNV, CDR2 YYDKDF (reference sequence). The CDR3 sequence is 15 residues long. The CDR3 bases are TGTGCCACCAGCAGAGTGACCCAGGGGGCTAGTGGCTACACCTAC. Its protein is CATSRVTQGASGYTY.

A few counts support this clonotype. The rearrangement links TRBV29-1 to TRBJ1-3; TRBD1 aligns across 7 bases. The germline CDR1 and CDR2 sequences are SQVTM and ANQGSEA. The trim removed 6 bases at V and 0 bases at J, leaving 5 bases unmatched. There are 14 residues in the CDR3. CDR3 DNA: TGCAGCGTCATGACAGGGAGCTCTGGAAACACCATATATTTT. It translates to CSVMTGSSGNTIYF.

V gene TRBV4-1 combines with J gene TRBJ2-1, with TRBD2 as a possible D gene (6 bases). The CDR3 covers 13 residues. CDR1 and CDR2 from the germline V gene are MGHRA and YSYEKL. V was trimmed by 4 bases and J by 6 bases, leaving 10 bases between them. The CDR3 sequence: CASSRPTSNEQFF. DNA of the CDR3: TGCGCCAGCAGCCGTCCGACTAGCAATGAGCAGTTCTTC.

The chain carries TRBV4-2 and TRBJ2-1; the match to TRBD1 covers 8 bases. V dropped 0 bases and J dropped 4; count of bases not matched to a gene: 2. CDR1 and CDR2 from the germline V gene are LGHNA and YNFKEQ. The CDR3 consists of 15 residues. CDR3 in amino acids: CASSQDRTGYNEQFF. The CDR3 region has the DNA TGTGCCAGCAGCCAAGATCGGACAGGGTACAATGAGCAGTTCTTC.

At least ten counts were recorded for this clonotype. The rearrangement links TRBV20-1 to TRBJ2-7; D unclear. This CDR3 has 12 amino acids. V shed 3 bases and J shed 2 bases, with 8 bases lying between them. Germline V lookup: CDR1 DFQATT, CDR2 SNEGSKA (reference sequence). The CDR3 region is CSASFQTYEQYF. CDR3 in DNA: TGCAGTGCTAGTTTCCAGACCTACGAGCAGTACTTC.

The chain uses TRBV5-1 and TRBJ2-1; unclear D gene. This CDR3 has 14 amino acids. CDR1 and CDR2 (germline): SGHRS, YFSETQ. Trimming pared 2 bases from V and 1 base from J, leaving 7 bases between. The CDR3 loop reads CASSFIGSYNEQFF. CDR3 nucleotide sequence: TGCGCCAGCAGCTTTATCGGTTCCTACAATGAGCAGTTCTTC.

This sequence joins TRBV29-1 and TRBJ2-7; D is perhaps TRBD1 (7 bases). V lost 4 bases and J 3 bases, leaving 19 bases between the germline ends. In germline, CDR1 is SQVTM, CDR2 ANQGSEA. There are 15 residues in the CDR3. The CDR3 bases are TGCAGCGTTGGTTGGGGGGCCCGGGACAGCTACGAGCAGTACTTC. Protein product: CSVGWGARDSYEQYF.

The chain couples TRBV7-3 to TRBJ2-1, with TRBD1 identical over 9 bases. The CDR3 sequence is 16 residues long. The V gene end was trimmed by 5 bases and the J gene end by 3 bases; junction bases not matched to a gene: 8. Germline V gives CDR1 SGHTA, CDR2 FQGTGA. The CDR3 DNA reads TGTGCCAGCAGCCTAGCCGGGACAGGGAGCTACAATGAGCAGTTCTTC. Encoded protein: CASSLAGTGSYNEQFF. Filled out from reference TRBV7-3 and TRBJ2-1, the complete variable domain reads GAGVSQTPSNKVTEKGKYVELRCDPISGHTALYWYRQSLGQGPEFLIYFQGTGAADDSGLPNDRFFAVRPEGSVSTLKIQRTERGDSAVYLCASSLAGTGSYNEQFFGPGTRLTVL.

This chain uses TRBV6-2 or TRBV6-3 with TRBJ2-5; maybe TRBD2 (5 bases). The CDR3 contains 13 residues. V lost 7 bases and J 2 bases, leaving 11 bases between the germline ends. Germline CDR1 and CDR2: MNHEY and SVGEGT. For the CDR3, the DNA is TGTGCCAGCACCCAGGAGGTACAAGAGACCCAGTACTTC. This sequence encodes CASTQEVQETQYF.

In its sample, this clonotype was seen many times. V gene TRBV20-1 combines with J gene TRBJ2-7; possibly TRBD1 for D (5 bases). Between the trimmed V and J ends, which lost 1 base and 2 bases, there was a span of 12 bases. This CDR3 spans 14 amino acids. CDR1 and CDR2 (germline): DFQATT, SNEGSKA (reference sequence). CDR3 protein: CSARGQGSPYEQYF. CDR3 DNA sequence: TGCAGTGCTAGAGGGCAGGGCAGCCCCTACGAGCAGTACTTC.

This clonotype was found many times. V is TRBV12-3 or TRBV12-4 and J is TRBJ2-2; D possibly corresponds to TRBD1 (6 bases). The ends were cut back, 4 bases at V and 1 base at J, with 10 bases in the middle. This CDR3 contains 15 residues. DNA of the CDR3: TGTGCCAGCAGTTATATACAGGGGAACACCGGGGAGCTGTTTTTT. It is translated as CASSYIQGNTGELFF.

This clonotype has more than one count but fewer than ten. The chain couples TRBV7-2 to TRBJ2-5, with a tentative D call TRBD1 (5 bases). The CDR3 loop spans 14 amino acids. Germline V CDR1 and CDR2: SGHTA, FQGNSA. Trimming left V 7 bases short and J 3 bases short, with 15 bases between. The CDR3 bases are TGTGCCAGCACCATATGGGGCGCGGAAGAGACCCAGTACTTC. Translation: CASTIWGAEETQYF. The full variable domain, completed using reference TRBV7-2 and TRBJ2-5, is GAGVSQSPSNKVTEKGKDVELRCDPISGHTALYWYRQSLGQGLEFLIYFQGNSAPDKSGLPSDRFSAERTGGSVSTLTIQRTQQEDSAVYLCASTIWGAEETQYFGPGTRLLVL.

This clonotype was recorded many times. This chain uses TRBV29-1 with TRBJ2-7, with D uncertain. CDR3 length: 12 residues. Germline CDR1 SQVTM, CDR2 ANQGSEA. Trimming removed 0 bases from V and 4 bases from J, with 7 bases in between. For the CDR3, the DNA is TGCAGCGTTGAAGAGCACGCGTACGAGCAGTACTTC. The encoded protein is CSVEEHAYEQYF.

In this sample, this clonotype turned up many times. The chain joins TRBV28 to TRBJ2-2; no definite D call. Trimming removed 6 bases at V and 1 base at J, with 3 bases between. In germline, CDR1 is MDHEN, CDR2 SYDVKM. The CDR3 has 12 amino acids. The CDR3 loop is CASRRNTGELFF. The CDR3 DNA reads TGTGCCAGCAGGAGGAACACCGGGGAGCTGTTTTTT.

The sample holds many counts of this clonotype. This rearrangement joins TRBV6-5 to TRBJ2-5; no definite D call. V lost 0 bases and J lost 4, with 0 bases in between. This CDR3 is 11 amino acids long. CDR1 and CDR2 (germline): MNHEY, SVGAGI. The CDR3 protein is CASSYSETQYF. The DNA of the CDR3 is TGTGCCAGCAGTTACTCAGAGACCCAGTACTTC.

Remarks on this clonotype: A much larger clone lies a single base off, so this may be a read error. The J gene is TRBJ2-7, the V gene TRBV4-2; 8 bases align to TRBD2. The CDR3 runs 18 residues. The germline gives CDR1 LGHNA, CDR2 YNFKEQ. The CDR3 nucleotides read TGTGCCAGCAGCCTCTTAAGTGGGTCGCGGGGGGCCGGGTACGAGAAGTACTTC. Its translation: CASSLLSGSRGAGYEKYF.

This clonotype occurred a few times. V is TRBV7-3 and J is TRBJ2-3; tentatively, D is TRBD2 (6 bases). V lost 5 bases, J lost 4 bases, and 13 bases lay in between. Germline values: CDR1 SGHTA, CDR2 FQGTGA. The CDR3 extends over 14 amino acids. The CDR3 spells CASSLGKRADTQYF. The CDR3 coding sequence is TGTGCCAGCAGCCTAGGGAAGCGGGCAGATACGCAGTATTTT.